This T cell receptor beta chain was captured in a study of T cell responses to AZD1222 COVID-19 vaccine. Study-wide results and limits: Compared with day 0, the breadth and depth of the Spike-specific TCR repertoire rose significantly after two doses of AZD1222. Among AZD1222 vaccinees, only six were seropositive at baseline. Spike regions recognized by vaccine-associated CD4 TCRs spanned the protein, led by 160-218 and 743-854.

TCRdb's copy holds only in-frame clones and misses some; the assay was immunoSEQ multiplex PCR. The sample includes 50,000 to 65,000 clones, about nine tenths of them seen just once. Concerning this clone itself: Its antigen is not identified.

Trimming took off 1 base at V and 5 bases at J, with 14 bases between the two ends. In germline, CDR1 is MNHNS, CDR2 SASEGT. CDR3 length: 15 residues. The sequence was collected from an adult who received the MenACWY meningococcal vaccine as a control. The chain carries TRBV6-1 and TRBJ1-1, with D perhaps matching TRBD1 (6 bases). The sequenced sample was peripheral blood, obtained 28 days after the second dose of the MenACWY control vaccine. CDR3 in amino acids: CASSEEGGMQTEAFF. For the CDR3, the DNA is TGTGCCAGCAGTGAAGAGGGGGGGATGCAGACTGAAGCTTTCTTT.